This is a list of T cell receptor beta chains from one sample in a study of shared clonotypes between healthy human individuals. The table came from immunoSEQ multiplex PCR; TCRdb's copy has only in-frame clones and leaves some out. The sample holds some 2 million clones, roughly 94% seen once. Source material: naive CD8+ T cells sorted from blood. These receptors all come from a man aged 18 to 35 in good health. The CDR3 runs from the conserved cysteine through the conserved F or W. Each record gives: clone size, J gene, D gene, V gene, CDR3 DNA, CDR3 protein. A D gene is named only where the DNA matches it firmly. Size values are once, few and many counts, or a class for expanded clones, and some rows have none.

NA TRBJ1-6 NA TRBV9 TGTGCCAGCAGCGTAGGGTCCTATAATTCACCCCTCCACTTT CASSVGSYNSPLHF
NA TRBJ2-7 TRBD1 TRBV11-3 TGTGCCAGCAGCCAACCTAAGGACAGGGACTACGAGCAGTACTTC CASSQPKDRDYEQYF
NA TRBJ2-7 TRBD1 TRBV5-6 TGTGCCAGCAGCACGGGACAGGGGGTCTACGAGCAGTACTTC CASSTGQGVYEQYF
NA TRBJ2-7 NA TRBV2 TGTGCCAGCAGTATCCAGGACGGCAGCTCCTACGAGCAGTACTTC CASSIQDGSSYEQYF
NA TRBJ1-1 TRBD1 TRBV30 TGTGCCTGGAGTGTCGACAGGGAGACTGAAGCTTTCTTT CAWSVDRETEAFF
NA TRBJ2-7 TRBD1 TRBV13 TGTGCCAGCAGCTTCGGGACAGGGCGCGAGCAGTACTTC CASSFGTGREQYF
NA TRBJ2-5 NA TRBV7-6 TGTGCCAGCAGCTTAGCCCAAGAAACTCCCGACCAGTACTTC CASSLAQETPDQYF
NA TRBJ2-5 NA TRBV11-2 TGTGCCAGCAGCCCGGGACGGGTCCAAGAGACCCAGTACTTC CASSPGRVQETQYF
NA TRBJ1-1 NA TRBV18 TGTGCCAGCTCACCGCCCGGATCCCCTGAAGCTTTCTTT CASSPPGSPEAFF
NA TRBJ2-5 NA TRBV2 TGTGCCAGCATAGGACTTATCGAGACCCAGTACTTC CASIGLIETQYF
NA TRBJ2-1 NA TRBV15 TGTGCCACCAGCACTCCTGAGGGGGAAAGGCACAATGAGCAGTTCTTC CATSTPEGERHNEQFF
NA TRBJ2-1 TRBD1 TRBV6-5 TGTGCCAGCAGTTCCGGGACAGATCCCTACAATGAGCAGTTCTTC CASSSGTDPYNEQFF
NA TRBJ2-2 NA TRBV27 TGTGCCAGCAGTTTAAGGGCAGCGGAATACACCGGGGAGCTGTTTTTT CASSLRAAEYTGELFF
NA TRBJ1-5 NA TRBV19 TGTGCCAGTAGTATCGGTCCTACGGCGCTAGGGTTGGAGCCCCAGCATTTT CASSIGPTALGLEPQHF
once TRBJ2-4 NA TRBV21-1 TGTGCCAGCAGCAAAGTCGCCGGGAGGTCAGCCAAAAACATTCAGTACTTC CASSKVAGRSAKNIQYF
few TRBJ1-6 NA TRBV11-2 TGTGCCAGCAGCCCTCGCCTAGGACAACAATGGGGTTCACCCCTCCACTTT CASSPRLGQQWGSPLHF
NA TRBJ2-2 TRBD2 TRBV6-1 TGTGCCAGCAGTGAAGGGGAGGGAAGGGCCGGGGAGCTGTTTTTT CASSEGEGRAGELFF
NA TRBJ2-7 NA TRBV19 TGTGCCAGTAGTATAGATCCCACTTCGGCAAGGGGATCCTACGAGCAGTACTTC CASSIDPTSARGSYEQYF
NA TRBJ2-5 TRBD2 TRBV11-2 TGTGCCAGCAGCTTTAGATATGGAGCGGGGGAAGAGACCCAGTACTTC CASSFRYGAGEETQYF
once TRBJ1-1 NA TRBV29-1 TGCAGCGTTTCGGGGAAGGGGTCGGACACTGAAGCTTTCTTT CSVSGKGSDTEAFF
NA TRBJ2-7 TRBD1 TRBV19 TGTGCCAGTAGTACTGGACAGGGATACGAGCAGTACTTC CASSTGQGYEQYF
NA TRBJ2-7 NA TRBV27 TGTGCCAGCAGATCCTACCGGGACACCTCCTACGAGCAGTACTTC CASRSYRDTSYEQYF
NA TRBJ2-7 TRBD2 TRBV7-9 TGTGCCAGCGTCGGGGGGAGCAGCGAGCAGTACTTC CASVGGSSEQYF
NA TRBJ2-1 TRBD2 TRBV4-3 TGCGCCAGCAGCCAAGATTACATCGGGAGGGCGAATGAGCAGTTCTTC CASSQDYIGRANEQFF
NA TRBJ1-5 NA TRBV4-1 TGCGCCAGCAGCCAGGGGGCGCAGGGTCAGCCCCAGCATTTT CASSQGAQGQPQHF
NA TRBJ2-2 NA TRBV6-6 TGTGCCAGCAGTTATGCGCGACAGAACACCGGGGAGCTGTTTTTT CASSYARQNTGELFF
NA TRBJ2-7 NA TRBV4-3 TGCGCCAGCAGCCAAGGTGACAATTACGAGCAGTACTTC CASSQGDNYEQYF
NA TRBJ2-1 TRBD1 TRBV30 TGTGCCTGGAGTCCGAAAGGAAAAGGGACAGGGACCTACAATGAGCAGTTCTTC CAWSPKGKGTGTYNEQFF
NA TRBJ2-3 NA TRBV27 TGTGCCAGCAGTGGGGCAGATACGCAGTATTTT CASSGADTQYF
NA TRBJ2-3 NA TRBV2 TGTGCCACATACACAGATACGCAGTATTTT CATYTDTQYF
once TRBJ2-1 TRBD1 TRBV27 TGTGCCAGCAGTACTCGGGACAGCTCCTACAATGAGCAGTTCTTC CASSTRDSSYNEQFF
once TRBJ2-7 NA TRBV15 TGTGCCACCAGCAGAGATGTAGGGGCTCGGGAGCAGTACTTC CATSRDVGAREQYF
NA TRBJ2-7 NA TRBV27 TGTGCCAGCAGTTCCTTATCGTCACTAGGGGCCTACGAGCAGTACTTC CASSSLSSLGAYEQYF
once TRBJ1-1 NA TRBV4-1 TGCGCCAGCAGCCAAGTGGGGCCCATGAACACTGAAGCTTTCTTT CASSQVGPMNTEAFF
NA TRBJ1-1 NA TRBV4-1 TGCGCCAGCAGCCCAGGGCTAAACACTGAAGCTTTCTTT CASSPGLNTEAFF
NA TRBJ2-3 NA TRBV15 TGTGCCACCAGCAGATTTGGGGCAGATACGCAGTATTTT CATSRFGADTQYF
NA TRBJ2-7 NA TRBV6-1 TGTGCCAGCACCGAGGGGCAGGCCCCCTACGAGCAGTACTTC CASTEGQAPYEQYF
once TRBJ2-7 TRBD2 TRBV28 TGTGCCAGTGAAGAAGGACTAGCGGGGGGCTACGAGCAGTACTTC CASEEGLAGGYEQYF
NA TRBJ2-7 NA TRBV7-9 TGTGCCAGCAGCTTAGGGGACACCGAGCAGTACTTC CASSLGDTEQYF
NA TRBJ1-1 NA TRBV6-5 TGTGCCAGCAGGGCGACAGACACAAACACTGAAGCTTTCTTT CASRATDTNTEAFF
NA TRBJ2-1 TRBD2 TRBV4-3 TGCGCCAGCAGCCAAGATAGGCCTAGCGGGCTTATCTACAATGAGCAGTTCTTC CASSQDRPSGLIYNEQFF